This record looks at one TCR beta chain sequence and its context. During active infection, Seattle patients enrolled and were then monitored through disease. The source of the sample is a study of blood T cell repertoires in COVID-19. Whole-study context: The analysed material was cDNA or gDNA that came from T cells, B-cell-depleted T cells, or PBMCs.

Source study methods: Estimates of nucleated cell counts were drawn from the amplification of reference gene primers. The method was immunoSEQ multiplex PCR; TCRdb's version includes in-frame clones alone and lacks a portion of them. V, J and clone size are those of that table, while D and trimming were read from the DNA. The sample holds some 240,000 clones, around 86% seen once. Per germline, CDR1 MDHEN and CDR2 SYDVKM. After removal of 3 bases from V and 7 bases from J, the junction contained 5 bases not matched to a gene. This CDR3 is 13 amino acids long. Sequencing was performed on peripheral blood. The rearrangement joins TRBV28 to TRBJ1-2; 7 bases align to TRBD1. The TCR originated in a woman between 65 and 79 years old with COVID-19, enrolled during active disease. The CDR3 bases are TGTGCCAGCAGTTTGGCAGGGGGACGTGGCTACACCTTC. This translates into CASSLAGGRGYTF.